This TCR beta chain was identified in a study of radiation and T cells in renal cell carcinoma. Time point: baseline pretreatment blood. Treatment here: 15 Gy SBRT to primary tumor, nephrectomy 4 weeks later. As to this clone: The antigen is undetermined.

Study-level points and caveats: Top tumor clonotypes rose in blood 2 weeks post-radiation, then contracted.

TCRdb's copy holds only in-frame clones and misses some; the assay was immunoSEQ multiplex PCR. The profile shows 130,000 or so clones, approximately 91% of them singletons. The CDR3 sequence is 14 residues long. The V gene lost 4 bases and the J gene lost 0 bases, with 9 bases spanning the gap. The V gene's germline CDR1 is MNHNS and CDR2 SASEGT. The material was blood, obtained from a patient whose treatment included radiotherapy and nephrectomy. The receptor's source is a woman aged 50 to 65 with renal cell carcinoma. The rearrangement joins TRBV6-1 to TRBJ1-2; no firm D call. CDR3 residues: CASSGRLTNYGYTF. The CDR3 nucleotides read TGTGCCAGCAGTGGCCGTCTGACTAACTATGGCTACACCTTC.